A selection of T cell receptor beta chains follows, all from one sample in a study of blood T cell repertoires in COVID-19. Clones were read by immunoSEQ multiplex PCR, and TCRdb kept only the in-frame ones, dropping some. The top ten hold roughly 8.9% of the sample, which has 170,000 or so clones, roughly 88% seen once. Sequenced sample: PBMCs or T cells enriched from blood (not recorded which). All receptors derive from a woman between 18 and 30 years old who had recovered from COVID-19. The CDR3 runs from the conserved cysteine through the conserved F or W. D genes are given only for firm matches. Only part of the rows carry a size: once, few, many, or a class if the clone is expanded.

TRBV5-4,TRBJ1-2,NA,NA,CASSLNSYYGYTF,TGTGCCAGCAGCTTGAACAGTTACTATGGCTACACCTTC
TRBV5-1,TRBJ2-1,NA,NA,CASTEQNYDEQFF,TGCGCCAGCACGGAACAGAATTACGATGAGCAGTTCTTC
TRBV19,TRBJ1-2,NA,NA,CASSSGRGPYGYTF,TGTGCCAGTAGTTCTGGCAGGGGACCGTATGGCTACACCTTC
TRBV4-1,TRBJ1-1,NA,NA,CASSQVGSGFYPTEAFF,TGCGCCAGCAGCCAAGTTGGGTCGGGATTCTATCCCACTGAAGCTTTCTTT
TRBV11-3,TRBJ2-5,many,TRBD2,CASSLGSSGSTETQYF,TGTGCCAGCAGCTTAGGGTCTAGCGGGAGTACGGAGACCCAGTACTTC
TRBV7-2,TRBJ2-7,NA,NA,CASSLDTFSTLRQYF,TGTGCCAGCAGCTTAGATACTTTTAGTACTCTGCGGCAGTACTTC
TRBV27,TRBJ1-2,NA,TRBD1,CASSLGQTGYGYTF,TGTGCCAGCAGTCTGGGACAGACAGGCTATGGCTACACCTTC
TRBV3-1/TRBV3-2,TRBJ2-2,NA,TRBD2,CASSQHGTRSGELFF,TGTGCCAGCAGCCAACACGGGACTAGAAGCGGGGAGCTGTTTTTT
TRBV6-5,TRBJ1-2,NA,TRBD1,CASRTGTGERNGYTF,TGTGCCAGCAGGACCGGGACAGGGGAGAGGAATGGCTACACCTTC
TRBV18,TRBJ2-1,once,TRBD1,CASSTGVDLPEEQFF,TGTGCCAGCTCAACAGGGGTCGACCTACCGGAAGAGCAGTTCTTC
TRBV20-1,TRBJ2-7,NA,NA,CSAMSDSEQYF,TGCAGTGCCATGAGCGATTCCGAGCAGTACTTC
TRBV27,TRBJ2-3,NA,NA,CASTTLSGLTDTQYF,TGTGCCAGCACAACGCTAAGCGGACTTACAGATACGCAGTATTTT
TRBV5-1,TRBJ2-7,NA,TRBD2,CASSPTAAGGPAATYEQYF,TGCGCCAGCAGCCCGACGGCAGCGGGAGGGCCTGCCGCTACCTACGAGCAGTACTTC
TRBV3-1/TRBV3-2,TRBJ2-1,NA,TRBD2,CASSQNAGEFDEQFF,TGTGCCAGCAGCCAAAATGCGGGAGAGTTTGATGAGCAGTTCTTC
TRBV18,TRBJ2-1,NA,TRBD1,CASSSTYRDRNYNEQFF,TGTGCCAGCTCCTCAACCTACCGGGACAGAAATTACAATGAGCAGTTCTTC
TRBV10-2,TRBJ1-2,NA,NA,CASSAAGGNYGYTF,TGCGCCAGCAGTGCGGCAGGAGGGAACTATGGCTACACCTTC
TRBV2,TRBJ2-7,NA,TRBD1,CASRENWTGSGYEQYF,TGTGCCAGCAGAGAAAATTGGACAGGGAGTGGTTACGAGCAGTACTTC
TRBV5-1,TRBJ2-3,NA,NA,CASSLVLATDTQYF,TGCGCCAGCAGCTTGGTGCTAGCAACAGATACGCAGTATTTT
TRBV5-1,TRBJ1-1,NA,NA,CASSPAPVNTEAFF,TGCGCCAGCAGCCCCGCCCCGGTGAACACTGAAGCTTTCTTT
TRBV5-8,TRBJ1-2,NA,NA,CASSLRDIPANYGYTF,TGTGCCAGCAGCCTCCGGGACATCCCCGCTAACTATGGCTACACCTTC
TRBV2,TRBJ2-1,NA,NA,CASRGSLNEQFF,TGTGCCAGCAGGGGGAGCCTCAATGAGCAGTTCTTC
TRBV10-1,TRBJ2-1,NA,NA,CASSESAGYNEQFF,TGCGCCAGCAGTGAGTCGGCGGGTTACAATGAGCAGTTCTTC
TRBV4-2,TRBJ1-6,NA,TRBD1,CASSQDGTGNSPLHF,TGTGCCAGCAGCCAAGACGGGACAGGGAATTCACCCCTCCACTTT
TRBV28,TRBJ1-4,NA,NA,CASSFRGVNEKLFF,TGTGCCAGCAGTTTCAGGGGAGTTAATGAAAAACTGTTTTTT
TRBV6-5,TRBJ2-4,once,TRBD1,CASTADRTKNIQYF,TGTGCCAGCACTGCGGACAGGACAAAAAACATTCAGTACTTC
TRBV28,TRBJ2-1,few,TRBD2,CASSPLGLAGGPSSYNEQFF,TGTGCCAGCAGTCCCCTGGGACTAGCGGGAGGCCCCAGCTCCTACAATGAGCAGTTCTTC
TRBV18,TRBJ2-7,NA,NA,CASSPQGHSYEQYF,TGTGCCAGCTCACCACAGGGACACAGCTACGAGCAGTACTTC
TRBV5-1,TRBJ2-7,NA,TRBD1,CASSLHKGQGDTRRYEQYF,TGCGCCAGCAGCTTGCACAAGGGACAGGGCGACACTAGACGGTACGAGCAGTACTTC
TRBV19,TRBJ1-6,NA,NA,CASSIDAHYSYNSPLHF,TGTGCCAGTAGTATAGACGCACACTACTCCTATAATTCACCCCTCCACTTT
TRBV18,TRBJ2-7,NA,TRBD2,CASSPGTTLMGHYEQYF,TGTGCCAGCTCACCCGGGACTACCCTAATGGGTCACTACGAGCAGTACTTC
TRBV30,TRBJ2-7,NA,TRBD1,CAWSGQGHEQYF,TGTGCCTGGAGCGGACAGGGCCACGAGCAGTACTTC
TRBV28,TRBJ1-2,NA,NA,CATSQTGSHF,TGTGCCACCAGCCAAACAGGGAGCCACTTC
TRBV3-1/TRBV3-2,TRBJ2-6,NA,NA,CASKAAGTNVLTF,TGTGCCAGCAAGGCGGCGGGTACCAACGTCCTGACTTTC
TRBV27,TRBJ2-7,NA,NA,CASSWGRGSYEQYF,TGTGCCAGCAGCTGGGGTCGGGGTTCCTACGAGCAGTACTTC
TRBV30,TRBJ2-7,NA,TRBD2,CAWSLRTGGEQYF,TGTGCCTGGAGTCTGAGGACGGGGGGCGAGCAGTACTTC
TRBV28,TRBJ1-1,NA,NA,CAVGGGIHTEAFF,TGTGCCGTGGGAGGGGGAATTCACACTGAAGCTTTCTTT
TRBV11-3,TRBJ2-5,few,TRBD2,CASSFSGLIGETQYF,TGTGCCAGCAGCTTTAGCGGGCTAATCGGGGAGACCCAGTACTTC
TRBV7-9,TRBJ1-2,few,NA,CASSSRHSTYGYTF,TGTGCCAGCAGTTCTCGGCATTCGACTTATGGCTACACCTTC
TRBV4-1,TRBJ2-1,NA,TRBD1,CASSQGGTGHNEQFF,TGCGCCAGCAGCCAAGGGGGGACAGGACACAATGAGCAGTTCTTC
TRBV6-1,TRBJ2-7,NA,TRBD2,CASSEWWTSGRARDEQYF,TGTGCCAGCAGTGAATGGTGGACTAGCGGGAGGGCCCGGGACGAGCAGTACTTC
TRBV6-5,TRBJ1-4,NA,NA,CASSYFGTNEKLFF,TGTGCCAGCAGTTACTTCGGAACTAATGAAAAACTGTTTTTT